Sequencing of this T cell receptor beta chain was carried out in a study of blood T cells in healthy people across ages. This CDR3 is built from 15 residues. Germline values: CDR1 KGHDR, CDR2 SFDVKD. The ends were cut back, 4 bases at V and 2 bases at J, with 12 bases in the middle. Regarding this clonotype: Its target is unknown.

Whole-study findings and limits: Getting older went along with TCR beta diversity per million T cells dropping roughly linearly. Donors of long life had a larger count of naive CD4+ cells and greater diversity than aged donors.

A second roughly 6 to 11 cycle PCR used barcoded and J-beta primers. TCRdb redid the calling of the 5' RACE reads with MiXCR, one entry per CDR3 protein. This sample has under 2 million distinct CDR3 sequences, with about 35% found just once. The receptor was isolated from a woman in her twenties or thirties in good health. The sample taken for sequencing was blood. The gene calls are TRBV24-1 and TRBJ2-3; D unresolved. Here the CDR3 reads CATSDAGTYTDTQYF. CDR3 nucleotide sequence: TGTGCCACCAGTGACGCCGGCACCTACACAGATACGCAGTATTTT.